This TCR beta chain was retrieved from a study of shared clonotypes between healthy human individuals (TCRdb year 2020). Concerning the study at large: A couple of women and a few men aged 18 to 49 years were included in the cohort. Libraries were prepared and TCR repertoires were sequenced by different laboratories using diverse techniques, in order to increase sequencing depth and limit assay-specific biases. Between about 0.8 and 9 billion PBMCs per donor were obtained by leukapheresis. To estimate repertoire size and how much clonotype sharing occurs between individuals, the study deeply sequenced the blood TCR repertoires of five healthy adults. For each donor, CD4 naive and CD4 memory were each run on three plates, CD8 naive on two plates, and CD8 memory on one plate.

TCR CDR3 regions were amplified from genomic DNA by multiplex PCR using the deep immunoSEQ assay. Extracted genomic DNA from each cell subset was spread evenly across all wells of several immunoSEQ 96-well plates, with each plate serving as a replicate. Each replicate PCR for sorted subsets received 150 to 250 ng genomic DNA, equal to about 30,000 T cell genomes. Purified libraries were measured with a Qubit 3.0 fluorometer, size-checked on a Bioanalyzer 2100, and measured again with the KAPA Library Quantification kit. Each immunoSEQ 96-well plate was sequenced on its own single-read 150-cycle Illumina NextSeq 550 flow cell. The paper's processing steps were these. Because the immunoSEQ output held only junctional sequences and lacked quality scores, the filtering could not match the filtering applied to full-length reads. Sequences were annotated with PyIR, a Python wrapper for IgBLAST v1.9, and V/J genes and CDR3 were assigned using IMGT germline references. Reads were removed for weak V/J assignments (E-value above 1e-6), missing CDR3, stop codons, out-of-frame junctions, or ambiguous translated residues. V3J clonotypes were defined as sequences sharing the same inferred V gene, J gene, and CDR3 amino acid sequence. To compute the percentage overlap between repertoires, the number of shared unique clonotypes was divided by the size of the smaller repertoire. RTK rarefaction, the Chao1 estimator, and Recon v2.1 estimates of unobserved clonotypes were used to assess repertoire richness. Generation probabilities for all TCRbeta clonotypes obtained by the gDNA method from a handful of donors were computed using OLGA. Entries here come from immuneACCESS through TCRdb and include only in-frame sequences with V and J called. Some clones fail to appear in such tables; in the studies checked, an unresolved V gene covers under half of the shortfall, and the cause of the remainder is unknown. V and J calls and clone size follow that table, whereas D and trimming were derived from the DNA. The sample table holds millions of clones, of which 85% to 95% were seen once. The top ten clonotypes cover about 0.37% of the sample.

On the study overall, not on this receptor specifically: Only blood was sampled, and tissue TCR repertoires likely differ from those in blood. Clonotypes shared by all four sorted-subset donors showed higher generation probabilities than non-shared clonotypes. Because the study included a small number of donors, the genetic and exposure-history diversity represented was limited. When several donors were compared, the shared fraction of clonotypes was around 5% for naive CD4, roughly 3.3% for naive CD8, roughly 2.5% for memory CD4, and roughly 0.4% for memory CD8. Naive subsets generally had larger estimated clonotype richness than memory subsets. Incomplete sequencing was indicated by rarefaction of sorted-subset datasets, despite the large sequencing depth. Based on pairwise subsampling, the degree of clonotype sharing among donors was expected to be affected by sequencing depth.

Regarding this clone: No antigen is known for it. No much larger clonotype is one base removed from it; base qualities were not supplied.

The donors were healthy, HIV-negative adults who had no recently reported acute infections or vaccinations. Every donor was a Caucasian adult residing in Nashville, Tennessee, USA. CD4+ T cells were enriched by magnetic negative selection, after which naive cells were positively selected on CD45RA and the negative fraction was taken as the memory subset. After blood collection by leukapheresis, PBMCs were isolated using Ficoll-Histopaque density gradient centrifugation and then cryopreserved in the vapor phase of liquid nitrogen. Analytical flow cytometry was used to check the purity and quantity of every magnetically sorted T cell population. Each sorted fraction had its genomic DNA isolated and then quantified by UV absorbance on a Nanodrop 2000c. V lost 4 bases and J lost 5 bases; the stretch between them is 18 bases long. From cysteine to phenylalanine, the CDR3 is 15 amino acids long. Only the CDR3 portion is preserved as DNA: 45 bases, with reading frame beginning at the first base. Per the germline V gene, SGHRS is the CDR1 and YFSETQ is the CDR2.

The V and J segments used are TRBV5-1 and TRBJ2-5, with a weak D call of TRBD1 (8 bases match). The source is a man aged 18 to 30 in good health. Some clones in this sample may be carry-over from other donors' samples. Material for sequencing was naive CD4+ T cells from PBMCs. The sample's cell subset or site label, decoded: CD45RA+ positively selected. The nucleotide sequence reads as follows: TGCGCCAGCAGCATCGGACAGGGAGGGGAGGAGACCCAGTACTTC. Translated, this is CASSIGQGGEETQYF.